This T cell receptor (beta chain) is drawn from a study of CD8+CD57+ T cells in acquired aplastic anemia listed by TCRdb under 2018. For the wider study: On average, sorted CD4+ and CD8+ cells yielded 3.2 ug of extracted DNA, with a range of roughly 0.19 to 27.4 ug. CD8+CD57+ expansion was defined as a frequency above the mean frequency observed in healthy subjects. Study-wide findings and limitations: CD8+ Simpson's diversity did not differ significantly between patients and healthy controls (P=0.060). Twenty-nine CD8+ CDR3 sequences were shared between patients and controls but appeared highly expressed in patients and within their immunodominant clones.

V is trimmed back by 5 bases and J by 11 bases, and the junction contains 12 bases that no gene match accounts for. The CDR3 goes from the cysteine to the phenylalanine over 14 residues. Only the CDR3 DNA is retained, 42 bases long and in frame from the first base. In the germline V gene, CDR1 corresponds to SGHVS and CDR2 to FQNEAQ. Genomic DNA was used as template for profiling of TCR beta VDJ combinations and CDR3 sequences. An Illumina HiSeq 2000 was the platform used for TCR repertoire sequencing. The original pipeline was this. Repertoires were assessed using TRBV/TRBJ rearrangement plots, CDR3 size and DJ length profiles, and Simpson's diversity index. The most abundant DNA sequence in the deep sequencing data was defined as the immunodominant clone. CDR3 amino acid sequences were checked for sharing across subjects and were also compared against the VDJdb database and published repertoires. TCRdb trimmed public reads at Q25 via fastp, called clones via MiXCR and kept in-frame beta chains. Every entry covers one CDR3 protein and lists the most common genes and DNA from its rows. TCRdb assigned the V and J calls; the authors' analysis was not used. This sample is represented by roughly 250,000 distinct CDR3 sequences; roughly 82% of them were singletons. The top ten clones comprise 42% of the sample.

Patients chosen for sequencing had shown expansion of CD8+CD57+ cells by flow cytometry. Every patient had severe acquired aplastic anemia, diagnosed using the International Study of Aplastic Anemia and Agranulocytosis and Camitta criteria. At the time blood was sampled, none of the patients had received any therapy. In this study, sorted CD4+ and CD8+ T cells from the blood of healthy subjects and of severe aplastic anemia patients had their TCR repertoires deep-sequenced. Patients were enrolled in the USA under clinicaltrials.gov protocols 00001620, 01623167, 00001397, 00071045, 00081523 and 00961064. Ficoll-Paque density gradient centrifugation was used to isolate peripheral blood mononuclear cells. CD4+ and CD8+ T cells were sorted by FACS or magnetic beads before DNA extraction. Concerning this clonotype itself: What antigen it recognizes has not been identified. Base quality data are lacking; no much larger clone is found one base away.

The sequence links TRBV7-8 to TRBJ2-1; TRBD2 matches 7 bases in the middle. The receptor's source is a human donor with aplastic anemia. Source material: sorted CD4+, CD8+, or CD8+CD57+ T cells (not recorded which) from PBMCs. The CDR3 region has the sequence CASSLTGGSDKQFF. The DNA sequence is TGTGCCAGCAGCCTAACGGGCGGGAGCGATAAGCAGTTCTTC.